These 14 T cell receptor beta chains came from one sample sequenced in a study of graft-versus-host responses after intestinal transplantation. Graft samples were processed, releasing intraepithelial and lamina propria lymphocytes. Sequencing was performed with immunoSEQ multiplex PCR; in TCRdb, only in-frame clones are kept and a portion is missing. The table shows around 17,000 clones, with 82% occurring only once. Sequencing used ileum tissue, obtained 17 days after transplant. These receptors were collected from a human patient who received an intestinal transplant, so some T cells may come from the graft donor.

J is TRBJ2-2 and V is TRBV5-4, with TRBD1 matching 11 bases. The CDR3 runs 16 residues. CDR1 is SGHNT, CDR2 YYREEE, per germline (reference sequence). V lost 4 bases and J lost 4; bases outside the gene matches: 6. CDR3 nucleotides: TGTGCCAGCAGCGCCGGACAGGGGGCGCTCACCGGGGAGCTGTTTTTT. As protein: CASSAGQGALTGELFF.

CDR3 bases: TGTGCCTGGAGTATCGGGTTAGATGAAAAACTGTTTTTT. Translating it yields CAWSIGLDEKLFF. V gene TRBV30 combines with J gene TRBJ1-4, with D unclear. Germline CDR1 is GTSNPN and CDR2 is SVGIG (reference sequence). This CDR3 is built from 13 residues. Trimming removed 2 bases from V and 6 bases from J, with 10 bases in between.

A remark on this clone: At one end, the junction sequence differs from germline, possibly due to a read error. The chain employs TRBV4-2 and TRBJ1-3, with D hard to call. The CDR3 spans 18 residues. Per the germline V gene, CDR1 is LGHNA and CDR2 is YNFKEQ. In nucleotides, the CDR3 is TGTGCCAGCAGCCAAGTTCCCCGGGGTGCCTACTCTGGAAACACCATATGTTTT. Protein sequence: CASSQVPRGAYSGNTICF.

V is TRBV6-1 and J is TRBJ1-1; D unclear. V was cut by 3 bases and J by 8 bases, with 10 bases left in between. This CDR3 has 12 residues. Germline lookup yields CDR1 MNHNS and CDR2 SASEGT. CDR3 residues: CASSDPPVEAFF. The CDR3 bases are TGTGCCAGCAGTGACCCTCCGGTCGAAGCTTTCTTT.

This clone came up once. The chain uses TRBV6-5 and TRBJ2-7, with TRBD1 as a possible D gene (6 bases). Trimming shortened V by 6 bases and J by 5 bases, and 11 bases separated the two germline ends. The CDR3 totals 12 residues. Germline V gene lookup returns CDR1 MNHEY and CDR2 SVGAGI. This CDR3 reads CASRTGYDEQYF. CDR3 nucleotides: TGTGCCAGCAGAACAGGGTACGACGAGCAGTACTTC.

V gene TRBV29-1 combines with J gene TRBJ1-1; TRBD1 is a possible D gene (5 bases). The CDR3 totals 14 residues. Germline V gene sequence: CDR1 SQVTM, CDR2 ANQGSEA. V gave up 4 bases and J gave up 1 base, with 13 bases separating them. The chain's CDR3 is CSVGLRGPNTEAFF. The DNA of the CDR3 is TGCAGCGTTGGCTTGCGGGGCCCGAACACTGAAGCTTTCTTT.

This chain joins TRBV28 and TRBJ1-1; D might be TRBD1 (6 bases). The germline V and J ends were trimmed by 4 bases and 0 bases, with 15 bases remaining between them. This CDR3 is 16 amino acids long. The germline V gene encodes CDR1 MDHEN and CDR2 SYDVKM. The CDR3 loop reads CASSSLGGTMNTEAFF. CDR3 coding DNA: TGTGCCAGCAGTTCCCTAGGGGGGACCATGAACACTGAAGCTTTCTTT.

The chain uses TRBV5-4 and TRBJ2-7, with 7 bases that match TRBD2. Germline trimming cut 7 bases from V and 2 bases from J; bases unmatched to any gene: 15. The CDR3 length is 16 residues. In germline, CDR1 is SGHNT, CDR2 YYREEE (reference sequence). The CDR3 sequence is CASQGGRASPPYEQYF. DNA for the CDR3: TGTGCCAGCCAGGGTGGGAGGGCCTCCCCGCCCTACGAGCAGTACTTC.

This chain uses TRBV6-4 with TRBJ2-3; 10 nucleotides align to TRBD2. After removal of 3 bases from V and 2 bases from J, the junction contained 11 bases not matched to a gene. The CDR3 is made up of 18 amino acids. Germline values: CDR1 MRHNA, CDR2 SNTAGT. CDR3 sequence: CASSEILGLALATDTQYF. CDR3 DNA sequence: TGTGCCAGCAGTGAAATTTTGGGACTAGCGTTGGCCACAGATACGCAGTATTTT.

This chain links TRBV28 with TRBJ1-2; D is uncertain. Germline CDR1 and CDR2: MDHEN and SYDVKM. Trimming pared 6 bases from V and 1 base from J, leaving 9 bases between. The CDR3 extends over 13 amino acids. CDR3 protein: CASRVAINYGYTF. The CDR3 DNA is TGTGCCAGCAGAGTTGCCATTAACTATGGCTACACCTTC.

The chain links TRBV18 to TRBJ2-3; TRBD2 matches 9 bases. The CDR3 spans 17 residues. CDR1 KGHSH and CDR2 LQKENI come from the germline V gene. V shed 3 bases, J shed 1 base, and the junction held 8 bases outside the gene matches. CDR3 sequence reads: CASSPGTSGWGTDTQYF. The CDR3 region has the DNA TGTGCCAGCTCACCTGGAACTAGCGGGTGGGGCACAGATACGCAGTATTTT.

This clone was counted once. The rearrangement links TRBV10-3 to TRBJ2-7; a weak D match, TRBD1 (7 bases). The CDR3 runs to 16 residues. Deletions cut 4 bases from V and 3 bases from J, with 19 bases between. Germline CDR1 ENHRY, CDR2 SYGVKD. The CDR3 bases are TGTGCCATCAGTGCTTTGGGGGGACAGAACCTCTACGAGCAGTACTTC. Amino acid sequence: CAISALGGQNLYEQYF.

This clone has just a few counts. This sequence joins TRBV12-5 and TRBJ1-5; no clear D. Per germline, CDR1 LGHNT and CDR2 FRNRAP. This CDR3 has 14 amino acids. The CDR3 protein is CALVFHPSNQPQHF. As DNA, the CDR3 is TGTGCCCTAGTGTTCCACCCCTCCAATCAGCCCCAGCATTTT.

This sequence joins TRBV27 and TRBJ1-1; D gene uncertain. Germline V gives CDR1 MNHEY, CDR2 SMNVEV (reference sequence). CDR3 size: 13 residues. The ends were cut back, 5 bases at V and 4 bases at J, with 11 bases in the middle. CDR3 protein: CASSPVELTEAFF. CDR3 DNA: TGTGCCAGCAGTCCGGTGGAGCTCACTGAAGCTTTCTTT.